These T cell receptor beta chains were read from a single sample in a study of chemoradiotherapy in HPV16-positive cancers. Clones were sequenced by immunoSEQ multiplex PCR, and TCRdb holds only the in-frame ones, with some missing. The sample consists of under 15,000 clones, about three fifths of them appearing once. The sample here was taken from a patient who underwent chemoradiotherapy. The receptors originated from a human donor with HPV-associated anogenital cancer. Each CDR3 is given with its conserved first and last residue. The D gene is left open where the match is weak. Some rows have no size entry. The others give once, few or many, or a class for an expanded clone.

TRBJ1-2 - TRBV4-1 few TGCGCCAGCAGCCAAGATCCGGGGCTCGGGTCGGATGGCTACACCTTC CASSQDPGLGSDGYTF
TRBJ2-7 - TRBV7-9 - TGTGCCAGCAGCTCCCCATCAGGGAGATCCTACGAGCAGTACTTC CASSSPSGRSYEQYF
TRBJ2-1 - TRBV4-3 - TGCGCCAGCAGCCAAGATTTTCTAGCCGGCAATGAGCAGTTCTTC CASSQDFLAGNEQFF
TRBJ2-3 - TRBV15 few TGTGCCACCAGCAGAGTAAAAAATCGTGTTTTCGATACGCAGTATTTT CATSRVKNRVFDTQYF
TRBJ2-7 - TRBV19 - TGTGCCAGTAGCCTTCGAGTGGAGCAGTACTTC CASSLRVEQYF
TRBJ1-2 TRBD1 TRBV11-3 - TGTGCCAGCAGCGACGGGGTACAGGGGGGCTATGGCTACACCTTC CASSDGVQGGYGYTF
TRBJ2-1 - TRBV15 few TGTGCCACTAGGAACCCCAGGGGCAATGAGCAGTTCTTC CATRNPRGNEQFF
TRBJ2-1 - TRBV6-1 - TGTGCCAGCAGTGAAGACTGGGGAACCTACAATGAGCAGTTCTTC CASSEDWGTYNEQFF
TRBJ2-1 - TRBV30 - TGTGCCTGGAGTGTACTCGGAGATGAGCAGTTCTTC CAWSVLGDEQFF
TRBJ2-7 TRBD2 TRBV6-1 - TGTGCCAGTAAAGGGATAGCGGGAGAGCAGTACTTC CASKGIAGEQYF
TRBJ2-7 TRBD1 TRBV5-1 - TGCGCCAGCAGCAACCCCGGGACAGGGAACGAGCAGTACTTC CASSNPGTGNEQYF
TRBJ2-4 - TRBV4-3 - TGCGCCAGCAGCCAAGACAGGGGGGGCCTCGGGGCCAAAAACATTCAGTACTTC CASSQDRGGLGAKNIQYF
TRBJ1-1 TRBD1 TRBV5-1 - TGCGCCAGCAGCGTATTACAGGGGCCGCGTAAGGAAGCTTTCTTT CASSVLQGPRKEAFF
TRBJ1-5 - TRBV27 - TGTGCCAGCAGTTTTTCTAGCAATCAGCCCCAGCATTTT CASSFSSNQPQHF
TRBJ2-2 TRBD2 TRBV18 - TGTGCCAGCTCACCAAGGCTAGCGGGAGACACCGGGGAGCTGTTTTTT CASSPRLAGDTGELFF
TRBJ2-1 TRBD1 TRBV28 - TGTGCCAGCAGTGACTGGACAGGGTCCTACAATGAGCAGTTCTTC CASSDWTGSYNEQFF
TRBJ2-7 - TRBV27 - TGTGCCAGCAGTTTATCATCGGTGGGACGGATCGAGCAGTACTTC CASSLSSVGRIEQYF
TRBJ2-2 - TRBV5-6 - TGTGCCAGCAGCTTGGCGGCGGGGTTGGCCGGGGAGCTGTTTTTT CASSLAAGLAGELFF
TRBJ1-1 TRBD1 TRBV10-3 - TGTGCCATCAGTAAAATGACAGGGGATATCTCTGAAGCTTTCTTT CAISKMTGDISEAFF
TRBJ2-7 - TRBV15 - TGTGCCACCAGCAGAGATGTGGGCCAATCCTACGAGCAGTACTTC CATSRDVGQSYEQYF
TRBJ2-4 - TRBV2 few TGTGCCAGCAGTGAAAGGCAGGGGATCATTCAGTACTTC CASSERQGIIQYF
TRBJ1-5 TRBD1 TRBV6-1 few TGTGCCAGCAGTGAAGGTGTGACAGGGATGCAGCCCCAGCATTTT CASSEGVTGMQPQHF
TRBJ1-1 - TRBV28 - TGTGCCAGCAGTTTTACCCGGAGTGGCAACACTGAAGCTTTCTTT CASSFTRSGNTEAFF